Below are 30 T cell receptor beta chains sequenced from a single sample in a study of cytomegalovirus exposure and HLA in healthy donors (dated by TCRdb to about 2017). Libraries were made using the immunoSEQ multiplex PCR assay. The multiplex PCR relied on a mix of 60 forward primers for TCR Vbeta segments and 13 reverse primers for TCR Jbeta segments. This immuneACCESS table, as held by TCRdb, lists in-frame sequences with V and J called but not all clones. Of the missing ones, under half trace to an unresolved V gene in checked studies; the others have no known cause. For this sample there are approximately 110,000 clones; around 73% appear just once. The ten largest clonotypes hold under 5.5% of the sample. The sample consisted of PBMCs. These receptors all come from a man aged 55 to 70 in good health and CMV-seropositive.

V gene TRBV7-9 combines with J gene TRBJ1-1; weak D call: TRBD1 (6 bases). Trimming removed 5 bases at V and 3 bases at J, with 10 bases between. CDR1 and CDR2 from the germline V gene are SEHNR and FQNEAQ (reference sequence). This CDR3 comprises 13 residues. The CDR3 bases are TGTGCCAGCAGCCCACAGGGTTACACTGAAGCTTTCTTT. Translating it yields CASSPQGYTEAFF.

This rearrangement joins TRBV5-8 to TRBJ2-7; 8 bases align to TRBD1. The CDR3 sequence is 17 residues long. V dropped 3 bases and J dropped 2; count of bases not matched to a gene: 13. Germline values: CDR1 SGHTS, CDR2 YDEGEE. The CDR3 region is CASSSPPRQGMAYEQYF. CDR3 sequence (DNA): TGTGCCAGCAGCTCCCCTCCACGACAGGGGATGGCCTACGAGCAGTACTTC. The whole variable domain, remainder taken from reference TRBV5-8 and TRBJ2-7, is EAGVTQSPTHLIKTRGQQATLRCSPISGHTSVYWYQQALGLGLQFLLWYDEGEERNRGNFPPRFSGRQFPNYSSELNVNALELEDSALYLCASSSPPRQGMAYEQYFGPGTRLTVT.

J is TRBJ2-1 and V is TRBV7-8; 7 nucleotides match TRBD2. The CDR3 spans 14 residues. Germline CDR1 reads SGHVS; CDR2 reads FQNEAQ. With 5 bases clipped from V and 7 bases from J, the junction kept 8 bases outside the gene matches. CDR3 coding DNA: TGTGCCAGCAGCGCGACCGGGACTAAAAATGAGCAGTTCTTC. Translating gives CASSATGTKNEQFF.

The genes are TRBV5-1 and TRBJ2-7, with 7 bases matching TRBD1. Germline CDR1 and CDR2: SGHRS and YFSETQ. J was trimmed by 4 bases and V by 0 bases; bases with no gene match: 16. There are 18 residues in the CDR3. CDR3 nucleotides: TGCGCCAGCAGCTTGGGAAGTCACAGGGGATCACCAGATTACGAGCAGTACTTC. Its protein product is CASSLGSHRGSPDYEQYF. Full variable domain (rest looked up from reference TRBV5-1 and TRBJ2-7): KAGVTQTPRYLIKTRGQQVTLSCSPISGHRSVSWYQQTPGQGLQFLFEYFSETQRNKGNFPGRFSGRQFSNSRSEMNVSTLELGDSALYLCASSLGSHRGSPDYEQYFGPGTRLTVT.

This clone was observed once. V and J are TRBV19 and TRBJ2-5, with TRBD2 identical over 10 bases. With V trimmed by 0 bases and J by 4 bases, 11 bases remained unmatched. The CDR3 runs 18 residues. Germline CDR1 reads LNHDA; CDR2 reads SQIVND (reference sequence). CDR3 coding DNA: TGTGCCAGTAGTATAGAATTTTCAAGCGGGGGGGCTGCAGAGACCCAGTACTTC. Its translation is CASSIEFSSGGAAETQYF.

V usage is TRBV7-2 and J usage is TRBJ2-5; D is unclear. Germline V gene data show CDR1 as SGHTA and CDR2 as FQGNSA. The CDR3 runs 14 residues. With 6 bases removed from V and 2 bases from J, the gap between germline ends came to 13 bases. CDR3: CASSGRALQETQYF. CDR3 nucleotide sequence: TGTGCCAGCAGTGGGCGAGCCCTGCAAGAGACCCAGTACTTC.

This chain connects TRBV5-1 to TRBJ1-2; no reliable D call. This CDR3 region has 13 residues. Trimming took 5 bases from V and 5 from J, leaving 13 bases between them. Germline V CDR1 and CDR2: SGHRS, YFSETQ. CDR3 nucleotide sequence: TGCGCCAGCAGTCCGGAGGGTGGGTATGGCTACACCTTC. This gives the protein CASSPEGGYGYTF.

As to this clone: A read error may account for a junction end that differs from germline. The chain couples TRBV7-7 to TRBJ1-3, with 8 bases fitting TRBD1. Germline lookup yields CDR1 SSHAT and CDR2 FNYEAQ (reference sequence). CDR3 length: 13 residues. The CDR3 nucleotides are TGTGCTAGCAGCCCCGACAGGGGCAACACCATATATTTT. Protein: CASSPDRGNTIYF.

This chain uses TRBV18 with TRBJ2-7, with 8 bases aligning to TRBD1. Germline V gives CDR1 KGHSH, CDR2 LQKENI. The CDR3 is made up of 14 amino acids. Unmatched junction bases numbered 9, after V lost 4 bases and J lost 7 bases. This CDR3 reads CASSQNGQGEEQYF. In DNA, the CDR3 is TGTGCCAGCTCACAAAATGGACAGGGTGAAGAGCAGTACTTC. Based on the CDR3 plus reference TRBV18 and TRBJ2-7, the full variable domain is NAGVMQNPRHLVRRRGQEARLRCSPMKGHSHVYWYRQLPEEGLKFMVYLQKENIIDESGMPKERFSAEFPKEGPSILRIQQVVRGDSAAYFCASSQNGQGEEQYFGPGTRLTVT.

V is TRBV11-1 and J is TRBJ1-3, with 8 bases fitting TRBD1. CDR1 is SGHAT, CDR2 FQDESV, per germline (reference sequence). The CDR3 extends over 17 amino acids. V was clipped by 5 bases and J by 2 bases; unmatched bases: 11. CDR3 nucleotide sequence: TGTGCCAGCAGCCCCGGGACAGGAGAATTGACTGGAAACACCATATATTTT. Protein: CASSPGTGELTGNTIYF.

The V call is TRBV25-1, the J call TRBJ1-2; TRBD1 is a possible D gene (6 bases). With 5 bases removed from V and 0 bases from J, the gap between germline ends came to 7 bases. This CDR3 region has 13 residues. The germline V gene has CDR1 MGHDK and CDR2 SYGVNS. CDR3 sequence: CASSRTANYGYTF. In nucleotides, the CDR3 is TGTGCCAGCAGTAGGACAGCTAACTATGGCTACACCTTC.

This clone was counted a few times. V usage is TRBV5-6 and J usage is TRBJ2-7; the match to TRBD1 covers 9 bases. Per the germline V gene, CDR1 is SGHDT and CDR2 is YYEEEE. V was pared by 5 bases and J by 2 bases, with 11 bases of the junction left unmatched. This CDR3 has 16 amino acids. CDR3 protein: CASRPYGGTGTYEQYF. In DNA form, the CDR3 reads TGTGCCAGCAGACCTTACGGCGGGACAGGGACCTACGAGCAGTACTTC.

This clone turned up a few times. This sequence joins TRBV5-1 and TRBJ2-7, with D maybe TRBD1 (6 bases). The CDR3 covers 14 residues. The germline V and J ends were trimmed by 9 bases and 6 bases, with 22 bases remaining between them. Germline CDR1 is SGHRS and CDR2 is YFSETQ. Here the CDR3 DNA reads TGCGCCACCGGTCAGGGGACCCGGGGTTCCGAGCAGTACTTC. Protein sequence: CATGQGTRGSEQYF.

V usage is TRBV18 and J usage is TRBJ2-1; 8 nucleotides align to TRBD1. After removal of 3 bases from V and 7 bases from J, the junction contained 11 bases not matched to a gene. Germline CDR1 is KGHSH and CDR2 is LQKENI. The CDR3 runs to 16 residues. The CDR3 DNA reads as TGTGCCAGCTCACCCCGCGGGCAGGGGGCAGGGAATGAGCAGTTCTTC. It yields the protein CASSPRGQGAGNEQFF.

The CDR3 nucleotides are TGTGCCAGCAGCTTTGAACCGACAGGGGGCAGGTACGAGCAGTACTTC. This translates into CASSFEPTGGRYEQYF. The rearrangement uses TRBV7-2 and TRBJ2-7; 10 positions agree with TRBD1. This CDR3 is 16 amino acids long. J lost 4 bases, V lost 3 bases, and 9 bases had no gene match. Germline CDR1 and CDR2: SGHTA and FQGNSA.

The chain combines TRBV10-3 with TRBJ2-1; the D gene is possibly TRBD2 (5 bases). The germline V gene encodes CDR1 ENHRY and CDR2 SYGVKD. The CDR3 loop spans 14 amino acids. With 5 bases removed from V and 0 bases from J, the gap between germline ends came to 8 bases. The CDR3 DNA follows: TGTGCCATCAGTAAGACTAACTCCTACAATGAGCAGTTCTTC. Amino acid sequence: CAISKTNSYNEQFF.

This chain links TRBV19 with TRBJ2-6, with 7 bases identical to TRBD1. V was clipped by 7 bases and J by 2 bases; unmatched bases: 2. The germline gives CDR1 LNHDA, CDR2 SQIVND (reference sequence). CDR3 length: 14 residues. CDR3 residues: CASTDRAGANVLTF. For the CDR3, the DNA is TGTGCCAGTACCGACAGGGCTGGGGCCAACGTCCTGACTTTC. The variable domain in full, completed from reference TRBV19 and TRBJ2-6, reads DGGITQSPKYLFRKEGQNVTLSCEQNLNHDAMYWYRQDPGQGLRLIYYSQIVNDFQKGDIAEGYSVSREKKESFPLTVTSAQKNPTAFYLCASTDRAGANVLTFGAGSRLTVL.

The chain recombines TRBV4-2 with TRBJ1-1; possible D gene TRBD1, 6 bases. This CDR3 has 14 residues. The V and J ends lost 3 bases and 1 base respectively, with 9 bases between them. Germline V gene data show CDR1 as LGHNA and CDR2 as YNFKEQ. DNA for the CDR3: TGTGCCAGCAGCCAGGTACAGGGGAACACTGAAGCTTTCTTT. This gives the protein CASSQVQGNTEAFF.

The V call is TRBV9, the J call TRBJ2-5; TRBD2 matches 9 bases. This CDR3 has 17 residues. V gave up 3 bases and J gave up 2 bases; unmatched junction bases: 11. Germline values: CDR1 SGDLS, CDR2 YYNGEE. Here the CDR3 DNA reads TGTGCCAGCAGCGCGGGCGCGGCGGGGGGGCCTCAAGAGACCCAGTACTTC. Translated, it gives CASSAGAAGGPQETQYF.

The V gene is TRBV6-1, the J gene TRBJ2-7; perhaps TRBD2 as D (6 bases). Germline-derived CDR1 and CDR2 are MNHNS and SASEGT. Trimming removed 6 bases at V and 3 bases at J, with 9 bases between. CDR3 length: 12 residues. CDR3 sequence reads: CASSEGLYEQYF. The CDR3 nucleotides read TGTGCCAGCAGCGAGGGACTCTACGAGCAGTACTTC.

This clone occurred a few times. This sequence joins TRBV10-3 and TRBJ2-7; 7 bases match TRBD1. CDR1 is ENHRY, CDR2 SYGVKD, per germline. The CDR3 contains 13 residues. V dropped 4 bases and J dropped 5; count of bases not matched to a gene: 5. The CDR3 sequence is CAISVTGDDEQYF. DNA of the CDR3: TGTGCCATCAGTGTAACAGGGGACGACGAGCAGTACTTC.

This chain joins TRBV5-3 and TRBJ2-5; TRBD2 might be the D (5 bases). TRBV5-3 qualifies as an ORF whose function is uncertain. This CDR3 has 14 amino acids. V was cut by 2 bases and J by 5 bases, with 13 bases left in between. The CDR3 here is CARSLLGLRETQYF. In DNA, the CDR3 is TGTGCCAGAAGCTTACTAGGGTTGCGGGAGACCCAGTACTTC.

The chain recombines TRBV25-1 with TRBJ2-2, with TRBD1 matching 9 bases. The CDR3 extends over 17 amino acids. The trim removed 2 bases at V and 4 bases at J, leaving 8 bases unmatched. Germline CDR1 MGHDK, CDR2 SYGVNS. The CDR3 bases are TGTGCCAGCAGTGAAAGAGGGACAGGGTGGGGCACCGGGGAGCTGTTTTTT. Its translation is CASSERGTGWGTGELFF.

The chain recombines TRBV4-1 with TRBJ2-3; a possible D gene is TRBD1 (5 bases). The V end was cut by 11 bases, the J end by 2 bases, with 11 bases between. Germline values: CDR1 MGHRA, CDR2 YSYEKL. The CDR3 runs 12 residues. The CDR3 DNA reads TGCGCCTGCAAAGGGGACACAGATACGCAGTATTTT. As protein: CACKGDTDTQYF.

In its sample, this clone was seen a few times. The chain has TRBV21-1 and TRBJ1-4. TRBV21-1 is termed a pseudogene. The CDR3 has 14 amino acids. The CDR3 bases are TGTGCCAGCAGGGGTCAGCTGGCGGATGAAAAACTGTTTTTT. This gives the protein CASRGQLADEKLFF.

J is TRBJ1-1 and V is TRBV19; possibly TRBD1 for D (5 bases). CDR1 is LNHDA and CDR2 is SQIVND in the germline V gene (reference sequence). Trimming cost V 10 bases and J 3 bases, with 15 bases left between them. The CDR3 sequence is 13 residues long. For the CDR3, the DNA is TGTGCCACACTGCCGGGGGGGGACACTGAAGCTTTCTTT. This codes for CATLPGGDTEAFF.

The chain couples TRBV15 to TRBJ2-5, with TRBD1 identical over 8 bases. The germline V gene encodes CDR1 LNHNV and CDR2 YYDKDF (reference sequence). This CDR3 has 17 amino acids. Trimming took 1 base from V and 1 from J; bases not matched to a gene: 8. The CDR3 bases are TGTGCCACCAGCAGAGTTGGACAGGGAGTGGGCCAAGAGACCCAGTACTTC. Its protein is CATSRVGQGVGQETQYF. Full variable domain (outside the CDR3, taken from reference TRBV15 and TRBJ2-5): DAMVIQNPRYQVTQFGKPVTLSCSQTLNHNVMYWYQQKSSQAPKLLFHYYDKDFNNEADTPDNFQSRRPNTSFCFLDIRSPGLGDTAMYLCATSRVGQGVGQETQYFGPGTRLLVL.

On this clone: The same CDR3 is also encoded by other DNA sequences in this sample. The gene calls are TRBV5-1 and TRBJ1-2, with D perhaps TRBD1 (6 bases). Between the trimmed V and J ends, which lost 3 bases and 2 bases, there was a span of 14 bases. The CDR3 is 15 amino acids. Germline CDR1 SGHRS, CDR2 YFSETQ. DNA for the CDR3: TGCGCCAGCAGCTGGGGACAATCAGCCAACTATGGCTACACCTTC. It encodes CASSWGQSANYGYTF.

This clone appeared a single time. The rearrangement uses TRBV28 and TRBJ1-1; 9 nucleotides line up with TRBD1. This CDR3 is built from 15 residues. The ends lost 6 bases at V and 1 base at J; junction bases unmatched: 6. Germline values: CDR1 MDHEN, CDR2 SYDVKM. CDR3 bases: TGTGCCAGCAGCTTCACGGGACAGGGGAACACTGAAGCTTTCTTT. This sequence encodes CASSFTGQGNTEAFF.

The V call is TRBV5-1, the J call TRBJ2-7, with unresolved D. Looked up from germline, CDR1 is SGHRS and CDR2 is YFSETQ. CDR3 size: 13 residues. V lost 6 bases, J lost 3 bases, and 13 bases lay in between. CDR3 amino acids: CASTQPENYEQYF. The DNA of the CDR3 is TGCGCCAGCACCCAACCCGAGAACTACGAGCAGTACTTC.